The T cell receptor beta chain described here comes from a study of blood T cell repertoires in COVID-19. Enrollees, about 18 to 95 years old, lived in about two dozen US areas. The study counted Cohort 3 donors as recovered given two negative PCRs, clearance, or symptom resolution. The method was immunoSEQ multiplex PCR; TCRdb's version includes in-frame clones alone and lacks a portion of them. The table lists over 130,000 clones, 75% to 80% of them singletons. With 5 bases clipped from V and 2 bases from J, the junction kept 7 bases outside the gene matches. This CDR3 region has 17 residues. Germline CDR1 and CDR2: KGHDR and SFDVKD.

The sample was PBMCs or T cells enriched from blood (not recorded which). The rearrangement links TRBV24-1 to TRBJ2-3, with 12 bases identical to TRBD2. The clonotype was recovered from a woman in her 50s who had recovered from COVID-19. The CDR3, as DNA: TGTGCCACCAGTGCCAACGGACTAGCGGGACTCACAGATACGCAGTATTTT. This codes for CATSANGLAGLTDTQYF.